A single sample gave rise to the 24 T cell receptor beta chains below, sequenced in a study of shared clonotypes between healthy human individuals. The assay was immunoSEQ multiplex PCR, and TCRdb's table has in-frame clones only and misses some. The profile shows millions of clones, around 94% of them singletons. Input material: naive CD4+ T cells sorted from blood. Subset meaning: CD45RA+ positively selected. The source is a man between 18 and 35 years old in good health.

This clone has a single count. CDR3 coding DNA: TGTGCCAGCAGCTTAAAGTCGGGGCGAGGCTACACCTTC. It is translated as CASSLKSGRGYTF. The rearrangement uses TRBV7-2 and TRBJ1-2; tentative D call: TRBD1 (5 bases). Germline V gene data show CDR1 as SGHTA and CDR2 as FQGNSA. The CDR3 extends over 13 amino acids. Trimming took 2 bases from V and 8 from J, leaving 12 bases between them.

About this clone: Other nucleotide sequences in the sample specify the same CDR3. J is TRBJ2-1 and V is TRBV29-1; D is possibly TRBD1 or TRBD2 (5 bases each). Trimming pared 7 bases from V and 0 bases from J, leaving 10 bases between. CDR3 length: 13 amino acids. Looked up from germline, CDR1 is SQVTM and CDR2 is ANQGSEA. CDR3 coding DNA: TGCAGCGGGGACCGCAGCTCCTACAATGAGCAGTTCTTC. It encodes CSGDRSSYNEQFF.

The V call is TRBV7-5, the J call TRBJ1-3; the table names TRBD1, a call not compared with the DNA. TRBV7-5 is an annotated pseudogene. The CDR3 runs 16 residues. The CDR3 DNA follows: TGTGCCAGAAGCTCCACCAGTGGCCCCTCTGGAAACACCATATATTTT. This encodes CARSSTSGPSGNTIYF.

The chain is built from TRBV6-6 and TRBJ1-4; no reliable D call. This CDR3 contains 14 residues. Trimming stripped 6 bases from V and 8 bases from J, with 16 bases between. Per germline, CDR1 MNHNY and CDR2 SVGAGI (reference sequence). CDR3 in amino acids: CASRLDSTGEKLFF. DNA for the CDR3: TGTGCCAGCAGACTCGATAGTACTGGCGAAAAACTGTTTTTT.

The CDR3: CAISGAGGRNTEAFF. DNA of the CDR3: TGTGCCATCAGTGGAGCAGGGGGTAGGAACACTGAAGCTTTCTTT. The rearrangement uses TRBV10-3 and TRBJ1-1, with 7 bases lining up with TRBD1. The germline CDR1 and CDR2 sequences are ENHRY and SYGVKD. The CDR3 runs to 15 residues. Germline trimming cut 4 bases from V and 1 base from J; bases unmatched to any gene: 6.

The chain combines TRBV25-1 with TRBJ1-5, with D possibly matching TRBD1 (5 bases). V lost 3 bases, J lost 5 bases, and 8 bases lay in between. Germline-derived CDR1 and CDR2 are MGHDK and SYGVNS. This CDR3 has 13 residues. The CDR3 bases are TGTGCCAGCAGTGAGGTGGGGGATCAGCCCCAGCATTTT. Residues: CASSEVGDQPQHF.

The CDR3, as DNA: TGCGCCAGCAGCCAAGCGCAGGGGATGAACACTGAAGCTTTCTTT. Amino acids: CASSQAQGMNTEAFF. The chain joins TRBV4-3 to TRBJ1-1; weak D call: TRBD1 (6 bases). V gave up 1 base and J gave up 0 bases, with 9 bases separating them. The CDR3 covers 15 residues. From germline, CDR1 is LGHNA and CDR2 YSLEER.

This chain uses TRBV10-3 with TRBJ1-2; D not certain. V was cut by 4 bases and J by 1 base, with 19 bases left in between. This CDR3 comprises 17 residues. The germline gives CDR1 ENHRY, CDR2 SYGVKD. Here the CDR3 reads CAISGPERTILNYGYTF. The CDR3, as DNA: TGTGCCATCAGTGGACCAGAGAGAACCATCCTTAACTATGGCTACACCTTC.

Note on this clone: The same CDR3 also results from other DNA sequences found in this sample. The CDR3 DNA is TGTGCCAGCAGTTACTCCCGAAATGGAAACACCATATATTTT. Amino acids: CASSYSRNGNTIYF. The chain is built from TRBV6-5 and TRBJ1-3; no clear D gene. The germline V and J ends were trimmed by 0 bases and 3 bases, with 6 bases remaining between them. The V gene's germline CDR1 is MNHEY and CDR2 SVGAGI. The CDR3 has 14 residues.

The gene calls are TRBV5-4 and TRBJ1-5; no clear D gene. The germline V gene has CDR1 SGHNT and CDR2 YYREEE (reference sequence). The V and J ends lost 0 bases and 2 bases respectively, with 12 bases between them. The CDR3 has 16 amino acids. The CDR3 spells CASSLGPGTGNQPQHF. CDR3 DNA: TGTGCCAGCAGCTTGGGACCGGGCACAGGCAATCAGCCCCAGCATTTT.

This chain connects TRBV19 to TRBJ2-1; D possibly corresponds to TRBD1 (6 bases). The V end lost 1 base, the J end lost 9 bases, and 13 bases lay between the germline ends. Germline values: CDR1 LNHDA, CDR2 SQIVND (reference sequence). The CDR3 extends over 14 amino acids. The CDR3 region is CASSIVERGIEQFF. As DNA, the CDR3 is TGTGCCAGTAGTATAGTGGAGAGGGGGATTGAGCAGTTCTTC.

This clone was detected once. Other nucleotide sequences from this sample produce the same CDR3. J is TRBJ2-1 and V is TRBV18, with 10 positions matching TRBD1. The CDR3 has 14 amino acids. J lost 7 bases, V lost 3 bases, and 3 bases had no gene match. CDR1 is KGHSH, CDR2 LQKENI, per germline. The CDR3 DNA reads as TGTGCCAGCTCACCTGGGACAGGGGAGAATGAGCAGTTCTTC. As protein: CASSPGTGENEQFF.

This chain links TRBV23-1 with TRBJ1-1, with 11 bases aligning to TRBD1. Being an ORF, TRBV23-1 has a function that is uncertain. The V and J ends lost 3 bases and 2 bases, in that order; junction bases with no gene match: 8. The CDR3 has 17 amino acids. CDR3 DNA sequence: TGCGCCAGCAGTCATGGGACAGGGGGGTCCATCAACACTGAAGCTTTCTTT. As protein: CASSHGTGGSINTEAFF.

The chain couples TRBV6-1 to TRBJ2-2; TRBD2 aligns across 8 bases. The CDR3 runs to 17 residues. Germline V gives CDR1 MNHNS, CDR2 SASEGT. The V gene end was trimmed by 0 bases and the J gene end by 5 bases; junction bases not matched to a gene: 8. The CDR3 here is CASSEAQLAVGTGELFF. For the CDR3, the DNA is TGTGCCAGCAGTGAAGCGCAACTAGCGGTAGGGACCGGGGAGCTGTTTTTT.

The chain uses TRBV11-2 and TRBJ1-6; D is uncertain. Per the germline V gene, CDR1 is SGHAT and CDR2 is FQNNGV. V was cut by 3 bases and J by 5 bases, with 11 bases left in between. CDR3 length: 15 residues. CDR3 amino acids: CASSFGRKDNSPLHF. The CDR3 bases are TGTGCCAGCAGCTTCGGGCGGAAGGATAATTCACCCCTCCACTTT. Full variable domain (remainder filled in from reference TRBV11-2 and TRBJ1-6): EAGVAQSPRYKIIEKRQSVAFWCNPISGHATLYWYQQILGQGPKLLIQFQNNGVVDDSQLPKDRFSAERLKGVDSTLKIQPAKLEDSAVYLCASSFGRKDNSPLHFGNGTRLTVT.

The genes are TRBV15 and TRBJ2-3; weak D call: TRBD1 (5 bases). V was shortened by 0 bases and J by 5 bases, with 15 bases between the two germline ends. The CDR3 totals 16 residues. The germline gives CDR1 LNHNV, CDR2 YYDKDF (reference sequence). The CDR3 DNA is TGTGCCACCAGCAGAGATTTACGGCCAAGGGGAGATACGCAGTATTTT. Protein: CATSRDLRPRGDTQYF.

The chain has TRBV30 and TRBJ2-7, with a tentative D call TRBD2 (5 bases). This CDR3 spans 11 amino acids. Germline assignment: CDR1 GTSNPN and CDR2 SVGIG (reference sequence). V was trimmed by 1 base and J by 6 bases, leaving 7 bases between them. CDR3 amino acids: CAWSDEGEQYF. CDR3 coding DNA: TGTGCCTGGAGTGATGAGGGCGAGCAGTACTTC.

Points on this clone: Other nucleotide sequences from this sample produce the same CDR3. This chain connects TRBV18 to TRBJ1-4, with D perhaps TRBD1 (5 bases). The CDR3 consists of 14 residues. Germline CDR1 is KGHSH and CDR2 is LQKENI. The V end was cut by 6 bases, the J end by 6 bases, with 14 bases between. The CDR3 region is CASSPRGGDEKLFF. The CDR3 region has the DNA TGTGCCAGCTCCCCTCGAGGAGGGGATGAAAAACTGTTTTTT.

The chain is built from TRBV30 and TRBJ1-6; TRBD1 might be the D (5 bases). This CDR3 is built from 15 residues. V was trimmed by 0 bases and J by 9 bases, leaving 15 bases between them. The germline V gene has CDR1 GTSNPN and CDR2 SVGIG (reference sequence). The CDR3 coding sequence is TGTGCCTGGAGTGTAGGGGCCGGGTGGTCTTCACCCCTCCACTTT. Amino acids: CAWSVGAGWSSPLHF.

V and J are TRBV19 and TRBJ1-2; 7 bases are a match to TRBD1. The CDR3 is 14 amino acids. The germline CDR1 and CDR2 sequences are LNHDA and SQIVND (reference sequence). V trimming: 5 bases; J trimming: 8 bases; junction bases outside the gene matches: 11. The DNA of the CDR3 is TGTGCCAGTAGTGTTACAGGGGTCACGGGCGGCTACACCTTC. This translates into CASSVTGVTGGYTF.

The rearrangement uses TRBV7-3 and TRBJ2-3; D is uncertain. CDR3 size: 12 residues. In germline, CDR1 is SGHTA, CDR2 FQGTGA. Deletions cut 2 bases from V and 6 bases from J, with 6 bases between. This CDR3 reads CASSLSRDTQYF. CDR3 bases: TGTGCCAGCAGCTTATCTAGGGATACGCAGTATTTT.

V usage is TRBV5-8 and J usage is TRBJ2-7; 8 positions agree with TRBD1. With 4 bases clipped from V and 2 bases from J, the junction kept 5 bases outside the gene matches. Germline CDR1 and CDR2: SGHTS and YDEGEE. This CDR3 is built from 14 residues. This CDR3 is CASSIGTGTYEQYF. The CDR3 nucleotides read TGTGCCAGCAGCATCGGGACAGGAACCTACGAGCAGTACTTC.

The rearrangement uses TRBV6-5 and TRBJ2-7, with D perhaps matching TRBD2 (5 bases). The length of the CDR3 is 13 residues. Trimming shortened V by 6 bases and J by 9 bases, and 18 bases separated the two germline ends. CDR1 is MNHEY and CDR2 is SVGAGI in the germline V gene. In nucleotides, the CDR3 is TGTGCCAGCAGCGCCCGGGGTTACAGCGGGCAGTACTTC. Amino acids: CASSARGYSGQYF.

The rearrangement uses TRBV1 and TRBJ2-6; TRBD2 reflects the table's D call only, with no check against the DNA. TRBV1 is assigned pseudogene status. The CDR3 runs 19 residues. CDR3 sequence reads: CTSSQGGGRPSSGANVLTF. Written as DNA, the CDR3 is TGCACCAGCAGCCAAGGGGGCGGGAGACCCAGCTCTGGGGCCAACGTCCTGACTTTC.